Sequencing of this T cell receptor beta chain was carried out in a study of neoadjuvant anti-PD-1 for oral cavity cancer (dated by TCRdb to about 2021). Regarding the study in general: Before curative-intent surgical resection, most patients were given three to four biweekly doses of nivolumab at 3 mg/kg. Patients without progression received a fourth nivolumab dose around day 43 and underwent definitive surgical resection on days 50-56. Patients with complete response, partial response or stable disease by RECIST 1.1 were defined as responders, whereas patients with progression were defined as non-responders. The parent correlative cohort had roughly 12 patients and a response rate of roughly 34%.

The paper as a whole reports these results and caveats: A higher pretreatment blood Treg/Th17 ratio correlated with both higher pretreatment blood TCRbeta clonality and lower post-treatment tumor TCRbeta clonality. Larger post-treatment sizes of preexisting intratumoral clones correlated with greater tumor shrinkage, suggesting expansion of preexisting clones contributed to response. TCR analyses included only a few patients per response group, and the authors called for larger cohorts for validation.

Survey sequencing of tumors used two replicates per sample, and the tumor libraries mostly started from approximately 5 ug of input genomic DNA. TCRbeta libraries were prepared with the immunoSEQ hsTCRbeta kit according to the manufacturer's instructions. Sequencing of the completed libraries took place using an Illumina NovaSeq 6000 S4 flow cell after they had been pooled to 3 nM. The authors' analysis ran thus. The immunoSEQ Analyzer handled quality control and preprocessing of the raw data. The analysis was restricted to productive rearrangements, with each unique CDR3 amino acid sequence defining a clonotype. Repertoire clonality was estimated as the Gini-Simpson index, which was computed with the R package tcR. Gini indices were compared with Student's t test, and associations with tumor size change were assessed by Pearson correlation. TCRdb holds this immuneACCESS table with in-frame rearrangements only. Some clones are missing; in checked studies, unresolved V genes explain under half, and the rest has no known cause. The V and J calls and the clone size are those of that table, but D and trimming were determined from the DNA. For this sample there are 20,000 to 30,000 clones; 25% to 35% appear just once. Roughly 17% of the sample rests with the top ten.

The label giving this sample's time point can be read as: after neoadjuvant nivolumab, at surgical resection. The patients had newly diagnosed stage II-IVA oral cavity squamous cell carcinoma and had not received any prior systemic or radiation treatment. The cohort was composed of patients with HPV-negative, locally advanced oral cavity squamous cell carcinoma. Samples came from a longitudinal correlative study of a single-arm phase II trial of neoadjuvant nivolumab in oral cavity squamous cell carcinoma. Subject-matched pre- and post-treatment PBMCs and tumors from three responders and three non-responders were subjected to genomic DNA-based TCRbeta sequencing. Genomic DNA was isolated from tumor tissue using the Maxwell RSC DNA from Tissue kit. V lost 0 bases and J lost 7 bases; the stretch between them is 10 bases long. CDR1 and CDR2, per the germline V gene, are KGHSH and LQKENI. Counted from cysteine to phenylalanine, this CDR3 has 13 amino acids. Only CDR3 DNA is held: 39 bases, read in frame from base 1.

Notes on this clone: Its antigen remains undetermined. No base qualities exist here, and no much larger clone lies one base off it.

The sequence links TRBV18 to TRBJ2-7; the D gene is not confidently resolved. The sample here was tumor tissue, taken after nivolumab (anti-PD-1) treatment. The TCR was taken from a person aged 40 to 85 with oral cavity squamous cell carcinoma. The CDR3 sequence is CASSPPVLREQYF. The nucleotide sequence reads TGTGCCAGCTCACCACCGGTCCTGAGGGAGCAGTACTTC.